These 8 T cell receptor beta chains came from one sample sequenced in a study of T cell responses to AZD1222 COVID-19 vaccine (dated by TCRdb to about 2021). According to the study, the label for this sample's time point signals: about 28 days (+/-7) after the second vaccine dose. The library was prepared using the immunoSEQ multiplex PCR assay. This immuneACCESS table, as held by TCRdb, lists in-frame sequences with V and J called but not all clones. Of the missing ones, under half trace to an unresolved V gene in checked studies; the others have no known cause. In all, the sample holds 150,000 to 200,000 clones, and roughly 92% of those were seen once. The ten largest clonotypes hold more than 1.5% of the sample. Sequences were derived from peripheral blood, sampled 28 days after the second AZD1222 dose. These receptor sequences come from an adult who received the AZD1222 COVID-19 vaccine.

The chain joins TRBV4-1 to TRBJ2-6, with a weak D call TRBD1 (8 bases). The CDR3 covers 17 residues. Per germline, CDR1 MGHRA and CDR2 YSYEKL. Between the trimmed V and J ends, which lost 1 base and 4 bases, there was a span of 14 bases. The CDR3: CASSQVQGGSGANVLTF. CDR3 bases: TGCGCCAGCAGCCAAGTACAGGGGGGGTCCGGGGCCAACGTCCTGACTTTC.

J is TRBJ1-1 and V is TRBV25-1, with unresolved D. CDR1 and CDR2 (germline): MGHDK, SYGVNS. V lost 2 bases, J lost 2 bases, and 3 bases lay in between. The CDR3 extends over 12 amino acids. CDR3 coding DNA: TGTGCCAGCAGTGAAGGTAACACTGAAGCTTTCTTT. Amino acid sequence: CASSEGNTEAFF.

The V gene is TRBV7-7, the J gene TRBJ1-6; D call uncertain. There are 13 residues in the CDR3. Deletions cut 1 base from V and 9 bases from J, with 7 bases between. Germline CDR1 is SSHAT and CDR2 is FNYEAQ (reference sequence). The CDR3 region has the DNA TGTGCCAGCAGCTTAGACAGCCTTTCACCCCTCCACTTT. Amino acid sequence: CASSLDSLSPLHF. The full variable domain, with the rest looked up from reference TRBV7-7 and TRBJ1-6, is GAGVSQSPRYKVTKRGQDVTLRCDPISSHATLYWYQQALGQGPEFLTYFNYEAQPDKSGLPSDRFSAERPEGSISTLTIQRTEQRDSAMYRCASSLDSLSPLHFGNGTRLTVT.

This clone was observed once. The DNA for the CDR3 is TGTGCCAGCAGTCCCGTCGGGGATGAAAAACTGTTTTTT. Amino acid sequence: CASSPVGDEKLFF. This chain connects TRBV6-6 to TRBJ1-4; no reliable D call. Trimming shortened V by 5 bases and J by 6 bases, and 10 bases separated the two germline ends. Per germline, CDR1 MNHNY and CDR2 SVGAGI (reference sequence). The CDR3 sequence is 13 residues long.

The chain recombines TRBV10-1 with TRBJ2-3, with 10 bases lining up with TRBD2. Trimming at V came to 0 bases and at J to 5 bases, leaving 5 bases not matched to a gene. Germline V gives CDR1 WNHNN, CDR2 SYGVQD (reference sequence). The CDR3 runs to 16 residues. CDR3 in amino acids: CASSESAGGPQDTQYF. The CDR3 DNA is TGCGCCAGCAGTGAGTCAGCGGGAGGGCCGCAAGATACGCAGTATTTT.

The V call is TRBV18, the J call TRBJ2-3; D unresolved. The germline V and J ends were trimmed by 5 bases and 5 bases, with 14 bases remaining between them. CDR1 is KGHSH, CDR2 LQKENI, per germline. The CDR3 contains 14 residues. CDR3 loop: CASSFQSAQDTQYF. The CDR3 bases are TGTGCCAGCTCATTTCAAAGCGCTCAAGATACGCAGTATTTT.

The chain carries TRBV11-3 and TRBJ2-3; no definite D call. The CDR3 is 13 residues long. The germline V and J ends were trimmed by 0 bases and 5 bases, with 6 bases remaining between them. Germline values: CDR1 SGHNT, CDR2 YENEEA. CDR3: CASSLDALDTQYF. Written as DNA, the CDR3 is TGTGCCAGCAGCTTAGATGCCCTAGATACGCAGTATTTT.

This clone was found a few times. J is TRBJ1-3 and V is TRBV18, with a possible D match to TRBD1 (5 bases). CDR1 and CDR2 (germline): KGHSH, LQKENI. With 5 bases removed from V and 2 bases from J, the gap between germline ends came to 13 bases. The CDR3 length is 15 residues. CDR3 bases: TGTGCCAGCTCAGGAACCCAGGGACCTGGAAACACCATATATTTT. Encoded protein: CASSGTQGPGNTIYF.